These T cell receptor beta chains were read from a single sample in a study of Ad26.COV2.S vaccination and SARS-CoV-2 variants. The table came from immunoSEQ multiplex PCR; TCRdb's copy has only in-frame clones and leaves some out. The sample records roughly 500,000 clones, roughly 87% being singletons. The sample here was peripheral blood, taken in a trial of Ad26.COV2.S vaccine versus placebo. The receptors stem from a person between 18 and 65 years old who received the Ad26.COV2.S COVID-19 vaccine or a placebo. Each CDR3 is given with its conserved first and last residue. The D gene is left open where the match is weak. The size entry is marked missing in some rows and otherwise reads once, few, many or a size class.

>TRBD2|TRBJ2-3|NA|TRBV4-3
TGCGCCAGCAGCCAATGGCGGGGGGATAGCACAGATACGCAGTATTTT
CASSQWRGDSTDTQYF
>NA|TRBJ1-2|NA|TRBV7-6
TGTGCCAGCAGCTTAGGGGGGTCCCCGACGGGAGGCTACACCTTC
CASSLGGSPTGGYTF
>NA|TRBJ1-2|NA|TRBV27
TGTGCCAGCAGTCTTACAGCACTAGCTAACTATGGCTACACCTTC
CASSLTALANYGYTF
>TRBD1|TRBJ1-5|NA|TRBV11-2
TGTGCCAGCAGCTTTAATACAGGGGGCGATCAGCCCCAGCATTTT
CASSFNTGGDQPQHF
>NA|TRBJ1-6|NA|TRBV2
TGTGCCAGCAGTCGGGGACCTCGCCCTCGGGATAATTCACCCCTCCACTTT
CASSRGPRPRDNSPLHF
>NA|TRBJ2-5|NA|TRBV7-9
TGTGCCAGCAGCCTCCGTGGCGAGACCCAGTACTTC
CASSLRGETQYF
>TRBD2|TRBJ2-5|NA|TRBV5-5
TGTGCCAGCAGCCCGGGACTAGCTTGGGAGACCCAGTACTTC
CASSPGLAWETQYF
>TRBD1|TRBJ1-6|NA|TRBV7-9
TGTGCCAGCAGCCCCCCCGGGACAGGCAATTCACCCCTCCACTTT
CASSPPGTGNSPLHF
>TRBD1|TRBJ1-2|NA|TRBV18
TGTGCCAGCTCACATGGGACAGGGGGCCTTGGCTACACCTTC
CASSHGTGGLGYTF
>TRBD1|TRBJ1-2|NA|TRBV7-9
TGTGCCAGCAGTCGGGACAGTGGTGGCTACACCTTC
CASSRDSGGYTF
>NA|TRBJ1-2|few|TRBV3-1/TRBV3-2
TGTGCCAGCAGCCAAGGACCGGATGGCTACACCTTC
CASSQGPDGYTF
>NA|TRBJ2-3|NA|TRBV18
TGTGCCAGCTCACCACCTGGCACAGATACGCAGTATTTT
CASSPPGTDTQYF
>NA|TRBJ1-6|NA|TRBV11-2
TGTGCCAGCAGCTTTCTAGAAGGTTCACCCCTCCACTTT
CASSFLEGSPLHF
>NA|TRBJ1-5|NA|TRBV7-3
TGTGCCAGCAGCTTAACCACCGGGCAGCCCCAGCATTTT
CASSLTTGQPQHF
>TRBD2|TRBJ2-7|NA|TRBV6-5
TGTGCCAGCAGTTTACTAAGGACTAGCGGGATCTACGAGCAGTACTTC
CASSLLRTSGIYEQYF
>NA|TRBJ1-1|NA|TRBV5-5
TGTGCCAGCAGCCTACAAACAGGGAACACTGAAGCTTTCTTT
CASSLQTGNTEAFF
>NA|TRBJ1-5|NA|TRBV6-2/TRBV6-3
TGTGCCAGCAGCCTCATCAGGGGGCCCCAGCATTTT
CASSLIRGPQHF
>TRBD1|TRBJ1-3|NA|TRBV29-1
TGCAGCGCAGGGGGCTCTGGAAACACCATATATTTT
CSAGGSGNTIYF
>NA|TRBJ1-2|NA|TRBV27
TGTGCCAGCAGTGGTGATTACACCTTC
CASSGDYTF
>NA|TRBJ1-1|NA|TRBV18
TGTGCCAGCTCACCACCGTGGGGTAGCAGCACTGAAGCTTTCTTT
CASSPPWGSSTEAFF
>TRBD2|TRBJ2-5|NA|TRBV5-6
TGTGCCAGCAGCCCCCCGGGGAGGGGCCTTTTAGAGACCCAGTACTTC
CASSPPGRGLLETQYF
>TRBD1|TRBJ2-5|once|TRBV6-2/TRBV6-3
TGTGCCAGCAGTTACCAAAACGGCGGGACAGGGCAAGAGACCCAGTACTTC
CASSYQNGGTGQETQYF
>NA|TRBJ1-5|NA|TRBV18
TGTGCCAGCTCACCACTTGTTCAGAGCAATCAGCCCCAGCATTTT
CASSPLVQSNQPQHF
>NA|TRBJ2-7|NA|TRBV9
TGTGCCAGCAGCGTTGAGACAGAGACCCGGCAGTACTTC
CASSVETETRQYF
>TRBD1|TRBJ2-3|NA|TRBV6-5
TGTGCCAGCATTATCTCCGGGACAGGGGCAGATACGCAGTATTTT
CASIISGTGADTQYF
>NA|TRBJ1-1|once|TRBV10-2
TGCGCCAGCAGTGAGAACGCTGAAGCTTTCTTT
CASSENAEAFF
>TRBD2|TRBJ2-1|once|TRBV5-1
TGCGCCAGCAGCTTGAGGGTGTGGACTAGCGGAGACAATGAGCAGTTCTTC
CASSLRVWTSGDNEQFF
>TRBD2|TRBJ2-3|NA|TRBV29-1
TGCAGCGTCGTAGGGACTAGCGGTTCAGATACGCAGTATTTT
CSVVGTSGSDTQYF
>NA|TRBJ1-4|NA|TRBV6-1
TGTGCCAGCAGTGAGGATCCGCCGAAGATGTTTTTT
CASSEDPPKMFF